This TCR beta chain is drawn from a study of blood T cell repertoires in COVID-19. The wider study: Samples of COVID-19 (acute and convalescent) were obtained from the United States, Italy and Spain. The analysed material was cDNA or gDNA that came from T cells, B-cell-depleted T cells, or PBMCs.

Original processing methods: Estimation of nucleated cell counts was performed using reference gene primer amplification. Here immunoSEQ multiplex PCR was the method, and the copy in TCRdb shows in-frame clones only, minus some. That table supplies the V and J calls and clone size; D and trimming were determined from the DNA. This sample has 300,000 or so clones, with around 87% found just once. Sample: peripheral blood. The origin of this receptor is a woman in her forties or fifties who had recovered from COVID-19.

The CDR3 coding sequence is TGTGCCAGCAGTGACCTAGGGCGTGGGGGCCGCAATGAGCAGTTCTTC. Translation gives CASSDLGRGGRNEQFF. The chain links TRBV2 to TRBJ2-1; D is possibly TRBD1 (6 bases). The length of the CDR3 is 16 residues. Per the germline V gene, CDR1 is SNHLY and CDR2 is FYNNEI. Between the trimmed V and J ends, which lost 3 bases and 6 bases, there was a span of 18 bases.